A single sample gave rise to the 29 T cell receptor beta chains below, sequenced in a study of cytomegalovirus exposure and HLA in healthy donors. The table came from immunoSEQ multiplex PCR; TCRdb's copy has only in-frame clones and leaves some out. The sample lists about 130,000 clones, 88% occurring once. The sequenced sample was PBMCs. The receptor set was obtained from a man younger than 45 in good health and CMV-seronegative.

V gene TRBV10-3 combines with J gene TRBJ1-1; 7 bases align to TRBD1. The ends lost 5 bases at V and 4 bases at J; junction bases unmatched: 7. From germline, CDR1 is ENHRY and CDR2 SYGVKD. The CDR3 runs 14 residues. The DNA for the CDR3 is TGTGCCATCAGTAGGGACAGCGAGGGCACTGAAGCTTTCTTT. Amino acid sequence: CAISRDSEGTEAFF.

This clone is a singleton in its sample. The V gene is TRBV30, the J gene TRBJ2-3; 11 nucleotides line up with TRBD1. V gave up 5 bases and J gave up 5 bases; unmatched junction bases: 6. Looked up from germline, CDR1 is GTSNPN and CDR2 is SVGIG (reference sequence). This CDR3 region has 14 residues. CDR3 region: CAWGGTGGLDTQYF. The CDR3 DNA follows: TGTGCCTGGGGAGGGACAGGGGGTTTAGATACGCAGTATTTT.

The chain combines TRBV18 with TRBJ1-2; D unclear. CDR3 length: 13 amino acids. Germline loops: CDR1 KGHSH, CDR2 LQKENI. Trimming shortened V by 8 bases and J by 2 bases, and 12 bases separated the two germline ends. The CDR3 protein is CASPTTSNYGYTF. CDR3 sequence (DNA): TGTGCCAGCCCCACGACATCAAACTATGGCTACACCTTC. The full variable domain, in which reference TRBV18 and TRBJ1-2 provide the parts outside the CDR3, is NAGVMQNPRHLVRRRGQEARLRCSPMKGHSHVYWYRQLPEEGLKFMVYLQKENIIDESGMPKERFSAEFPKEGPSILRIQQVVRGDSAAYFCASPTTSNYGYTFGSGTRLTVV.

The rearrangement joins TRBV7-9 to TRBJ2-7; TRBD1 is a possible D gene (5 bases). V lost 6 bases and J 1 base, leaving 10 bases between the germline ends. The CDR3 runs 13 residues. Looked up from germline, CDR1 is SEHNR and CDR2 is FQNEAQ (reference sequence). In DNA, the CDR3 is TGTGCCAGCAGAACGACAGCTTCCTACGAGCAGTACTTC. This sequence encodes CASRTTASYEQYF.

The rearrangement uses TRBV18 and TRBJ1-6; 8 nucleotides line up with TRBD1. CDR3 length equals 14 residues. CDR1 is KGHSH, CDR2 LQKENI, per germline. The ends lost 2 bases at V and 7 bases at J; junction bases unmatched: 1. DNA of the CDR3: TGTGCCAGCTCACCAAACAGGGGGAATTCACCCCTCCACTTT. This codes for CASSPNRGNSPLHF. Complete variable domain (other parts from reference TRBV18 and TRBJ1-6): NAGVMQNPRHLVRRRGQEARLRCSPMKGHSHVYWYRQLPEEGLKFMVYLQKENIIDESGMPKERFSAEFPKEGPSILRIQQVVRGDSAAYFCASSPNRGNSPLHFGNGTRLTVT.

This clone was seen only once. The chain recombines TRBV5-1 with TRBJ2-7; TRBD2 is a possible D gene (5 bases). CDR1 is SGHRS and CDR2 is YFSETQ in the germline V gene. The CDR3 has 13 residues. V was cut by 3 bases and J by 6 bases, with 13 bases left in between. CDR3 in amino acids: CASSWALEGEQYF. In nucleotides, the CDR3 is TGCGCCAGCAGCTGGGCCCTCGAGGGCGAGCAGTACTTC.

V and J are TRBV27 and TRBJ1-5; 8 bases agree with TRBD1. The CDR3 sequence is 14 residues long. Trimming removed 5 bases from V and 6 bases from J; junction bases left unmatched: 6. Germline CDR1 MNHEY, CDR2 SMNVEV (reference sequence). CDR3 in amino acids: CASSGDRFIQPQHF. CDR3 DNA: TGTGCCAGCAGTGGGGACAGGTTTATTCAGCCCCAGCATTTT.

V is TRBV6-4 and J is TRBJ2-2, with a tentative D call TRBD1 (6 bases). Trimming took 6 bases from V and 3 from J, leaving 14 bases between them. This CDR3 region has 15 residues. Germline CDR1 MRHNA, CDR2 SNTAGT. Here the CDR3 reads CASSADQGHTGELFF. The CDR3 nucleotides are TGTGCCAGCAGCGCCGATCAGGGGCACACCGGGGAGCTGTTTTTT.

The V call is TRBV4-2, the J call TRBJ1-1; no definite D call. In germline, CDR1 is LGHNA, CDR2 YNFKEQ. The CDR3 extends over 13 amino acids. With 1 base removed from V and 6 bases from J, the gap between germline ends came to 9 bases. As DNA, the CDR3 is TGTGCCAGCAGCCAAGCATTGCGGGCTGAAGCTTTCTTT. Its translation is CASSQALRAEAFF.

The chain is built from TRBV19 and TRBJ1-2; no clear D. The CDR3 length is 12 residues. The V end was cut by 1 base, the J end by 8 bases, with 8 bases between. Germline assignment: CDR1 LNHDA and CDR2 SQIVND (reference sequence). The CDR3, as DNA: TGTGCCAGTAGTATAGGAGGGATAGGCTACACCTTC. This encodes CASSIGGIGYTF. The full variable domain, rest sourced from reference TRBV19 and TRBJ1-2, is DGGITQSPKYLFRKEGQNVTLSCEQNLNHDAMYWYRQDPGQGLRLIYYSQIVNDFQKGDIAEGYSVSREKKESFPLTVTSAQKNPTAFYLCASSIGGIGYTFGSGTRLTVV.

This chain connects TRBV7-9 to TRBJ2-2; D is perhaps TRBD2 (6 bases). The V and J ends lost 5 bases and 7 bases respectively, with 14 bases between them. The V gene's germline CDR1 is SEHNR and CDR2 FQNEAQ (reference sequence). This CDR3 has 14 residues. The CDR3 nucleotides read TGTGCCAGCAGCCCCGCGGGACTGGGCGGGGAGCTGTTTTTT. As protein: CASSPAGLGGELFF.

The CDR3 region has the DNA TGTGCCAGTAGTATAGACCGGACAGGGTCTAACTACGAGCAGTACTTC. It translates to CASSIDRTGSNYEQYF. V and J are TRBV19 and TRBJ2-7, with 8 positions matching TRBD1. V lost 0 bases, J lost 3 bases, and 7 bases stayed unmatched. This CDR3 region has 16 residues. Germline CDR1 reads LNHDA; CDR2 reads SQIVND (reference sequence).

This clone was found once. The DNA of the CDR3 is TGTGCCAGCAGCTTGCGGCAGGGCGGAAACTATGGCTACACCTTC. It yields the protein CASSLRQGGNYGYTF. This chain links TRBV5-6 with TRBJ1-2; tentative D call: TRBD1 (5 bases). CDR1 and CDR2 (germline): SGHDT, YYEEEE. The V end lost 1 base, the J end lost 2 bases, and 12 bases lay between the germline ends. CDR3 length: 15 residues. Full variable domain (outside the CDR3, taken from reference TRBV5-6 and TRBJ1-2): DAGVTQSPTHLIKTRGQQVTLRCSPKSGHDTVSWYQQALGQGPQFIFQYYEEEERQRGNFPDRFSGHQFPNYSSELNVNALLLGDSALYLCASSLRQGGNYGYTFGSGTRLTVV.

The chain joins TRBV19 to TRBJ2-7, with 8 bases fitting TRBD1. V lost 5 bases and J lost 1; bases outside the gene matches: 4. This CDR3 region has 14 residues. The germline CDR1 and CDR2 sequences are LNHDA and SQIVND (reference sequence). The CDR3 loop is CASSGTGLSYEQYF. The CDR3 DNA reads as TGTGCCAGTAGTGGGACAGGTCTTTCCTACGAGCAGTACTTC.

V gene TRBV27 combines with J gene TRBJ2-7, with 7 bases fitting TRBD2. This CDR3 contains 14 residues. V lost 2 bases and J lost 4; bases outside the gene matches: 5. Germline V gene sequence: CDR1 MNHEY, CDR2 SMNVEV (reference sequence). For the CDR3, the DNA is TGTGCCAGCAGTTTAGCGGGAGAGGCGTACGAGCAGTACTTC. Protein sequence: CASSLAGEAYEQYF.

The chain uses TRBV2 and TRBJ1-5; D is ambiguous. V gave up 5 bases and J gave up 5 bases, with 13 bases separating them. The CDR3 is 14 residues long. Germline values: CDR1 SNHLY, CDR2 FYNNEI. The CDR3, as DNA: TGTGCCAGCAGTTACAACTCGCGGGATCAGCCCCAGCATTTT. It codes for CASSYNSRDQPQHF.

This chain's CDR3 is CAISEDRGREAGQPQHF. For the CDR3, the DNA is TGTGCCATCAGCGAGGACAGGGGGCGCGAAGCGGGTCAGCCCCAGCATTTT. The chain combines TRBV10-3 with TRBJ1-5, with 11 bases fitting TRBD1. Germline loops: CDR1 ENHRY, CDR2 SYGVKD. J gave up 6 bases and V 6 bases, and 13 bases lay outside the gene matches. The CDR3 consists of 17 residues.

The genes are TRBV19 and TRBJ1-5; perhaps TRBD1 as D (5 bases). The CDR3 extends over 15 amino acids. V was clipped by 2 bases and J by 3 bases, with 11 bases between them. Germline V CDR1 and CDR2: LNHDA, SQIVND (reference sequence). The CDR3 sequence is CASSIIDSYNQPQHF. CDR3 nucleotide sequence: TGTGCCAGTAGTATAATTGACAGTTACAATCAGCCCCAGCATTTT. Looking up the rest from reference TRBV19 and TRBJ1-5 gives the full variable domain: DGGITQSPKYLFRKEGQNVTLSCEQNLNHDAMYWYRQDPGQGLRLIYYSQIVNDFQKGDIAEGYSVSREKKESFPLTVTSAQKNPTAFYLCASSIIDSYNQPQHFGDGTRLSIL.

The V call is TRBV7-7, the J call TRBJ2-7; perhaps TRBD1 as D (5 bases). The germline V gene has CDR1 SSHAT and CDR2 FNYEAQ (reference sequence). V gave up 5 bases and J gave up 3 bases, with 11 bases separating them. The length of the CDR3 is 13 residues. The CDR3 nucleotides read TGTGCCAGCAGCCCCCAAGGGGTCTACGAGCAGTACTTC. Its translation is CASSPQGVYEQYF.

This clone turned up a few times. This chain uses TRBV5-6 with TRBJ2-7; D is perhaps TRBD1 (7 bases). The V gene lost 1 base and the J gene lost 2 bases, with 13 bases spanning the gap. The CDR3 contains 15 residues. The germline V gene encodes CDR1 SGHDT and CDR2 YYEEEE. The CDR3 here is CASSLWAGTAYEQYF. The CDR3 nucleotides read TGTGCCAGCAGCTTGTGGGCGGGGACAGCCTACGAGCAGTACTTC.

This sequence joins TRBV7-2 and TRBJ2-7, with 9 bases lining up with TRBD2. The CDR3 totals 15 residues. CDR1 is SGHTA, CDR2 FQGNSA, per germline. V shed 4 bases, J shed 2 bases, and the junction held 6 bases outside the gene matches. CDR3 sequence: CASSSRGGGTYEQYF. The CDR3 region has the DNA TGTGCCAGCAGCTCTCGCGGGGGGGGAACCTACGAGCAGTACTTC.

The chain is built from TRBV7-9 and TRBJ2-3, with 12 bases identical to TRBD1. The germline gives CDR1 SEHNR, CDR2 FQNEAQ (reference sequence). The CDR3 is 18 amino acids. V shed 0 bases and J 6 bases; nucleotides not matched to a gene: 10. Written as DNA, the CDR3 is TGTGCCAGCAGCTTAGCGTTAACGGGACAGGGGGCGAGTGATACGCAGTATTTT. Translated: CASSLALTGQGASDTQYF.

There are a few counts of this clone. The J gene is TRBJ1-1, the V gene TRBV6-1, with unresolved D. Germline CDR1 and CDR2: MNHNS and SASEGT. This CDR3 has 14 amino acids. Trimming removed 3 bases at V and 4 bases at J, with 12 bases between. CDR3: CASSDVGSSTEAFF. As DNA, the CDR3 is TGTGCCAGCAGTGATGTTGGTTCCAGCACTGAAGCTTTCTTT.

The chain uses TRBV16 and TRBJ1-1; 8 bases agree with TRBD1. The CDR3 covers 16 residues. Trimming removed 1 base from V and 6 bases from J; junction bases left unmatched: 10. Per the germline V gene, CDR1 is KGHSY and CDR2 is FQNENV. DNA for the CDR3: TGTGCCAGCAGCCAATTTCCAGGGGGCTTATCTTCTGAAGCTTTCTTT. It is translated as CASSQFPGGLSSEAFF.

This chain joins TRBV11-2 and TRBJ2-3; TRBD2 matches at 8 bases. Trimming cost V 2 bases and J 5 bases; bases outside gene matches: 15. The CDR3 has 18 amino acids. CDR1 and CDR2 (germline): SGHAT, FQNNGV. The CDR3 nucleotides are TGTGCCAGCAGCTTACCCCCCGTAGATCGCGGGAGGATAGATACGCAGTATTTT. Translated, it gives CASSLPPVDRGRIDTQYF.

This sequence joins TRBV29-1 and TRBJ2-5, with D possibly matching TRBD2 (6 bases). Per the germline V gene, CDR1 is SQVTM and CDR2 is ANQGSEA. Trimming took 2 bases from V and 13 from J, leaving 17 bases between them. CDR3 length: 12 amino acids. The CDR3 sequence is CSVEILPGLPYF. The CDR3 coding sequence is TGCAGCGTTGAAATCCTCCCGGGACTGCCGTACTTC.

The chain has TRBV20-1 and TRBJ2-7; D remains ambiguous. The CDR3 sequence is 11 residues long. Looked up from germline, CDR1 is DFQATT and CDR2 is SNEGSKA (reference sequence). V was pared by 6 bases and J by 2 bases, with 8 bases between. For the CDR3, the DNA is TGCAGTGCCATAGACACCTACGAGCAGTACTTC. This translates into CSAIDTYEQYF.

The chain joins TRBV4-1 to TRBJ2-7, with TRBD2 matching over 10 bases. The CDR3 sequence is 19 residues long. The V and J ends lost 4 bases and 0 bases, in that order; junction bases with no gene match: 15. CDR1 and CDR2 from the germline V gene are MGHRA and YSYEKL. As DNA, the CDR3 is TGCGCCAGCAGCCTCCATCCCGGGACTAGCGTGCCATACTCCTACGAGCAGTACTTC. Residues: CASSLHPGTSVPYSYEQYF.

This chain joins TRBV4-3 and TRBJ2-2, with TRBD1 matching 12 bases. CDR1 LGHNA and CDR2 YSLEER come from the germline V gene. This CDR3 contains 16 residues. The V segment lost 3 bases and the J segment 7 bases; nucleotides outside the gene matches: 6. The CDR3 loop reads CASSQGTGGRSGELFF. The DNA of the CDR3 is TGCGCCAGCAGCCAGGGGACAGGGGGCCGCAGCGGGGAGCTGTTTTTT.